These 2 T cell receptor beta chains were sequenced from one sample in a study of T cells in Graves' hyperthyroidism and ophthalmopathy. The CDR3 regions of TCR beta were amplified from RNA transcripts. An initial round of RT-PCR targeting the TCR CDR3 relied on the HTBI primer set. TCRdb re-analysed the multiplex PCR reads in MiXCR, keeping a single row per CDR3 protein. The sample consists of under 200,000 distinct CDR3 sequences, about 9.4% of them appearing once. The sequenced material came from blood. All receptors come from a woman younger than 30 with Graves' hyperthyroidism that later progressed to Graves' ophthalmopathy.

This sequence joins TRBV4-1 and TRBJ2-1; maybe TRBD1 (5 bases). The CDR3 covers 17 residues. Germline CDR1 and CDR2: MGHRA and YSYEKL. Trimming took off 1 base at V and 8 bases at J, with 21 bases between the two ends. The CDR3 bases are TGCGCCAGCAGCCAAGCTCCTGGGGCCTCACTGAGGCATGAGCAGTTCTTC. This encodes CASSQAPGASLRHEQFF.

This clonotype was counted ten times or more. The gene calls are TRBV29-1 and TRBJ1-2; D not certain. Germline CDR1 and CDR2: SQVTM and ANQGSEA. The CDR3 runs to 14 residues. V was trimmed by 3 bases and J by 7 bases, leaving 18 bases between them. The CDR3 loop is CSVDGLGSRSGYTF. The CDR3 DNA follows: TGCAGCGTTGATGGTTTGGGCAGTCGAAGTGGCTACACCTTC.